The clone carrying this T cell receptor beta chain was counted once. Germline CDR1 reads SNHLY; CDR2 reads FYNNEI. V was shortened by 4 bases and J by 12 bases, with 9 bases between the two germline ends. The CDR3 spans 10 residues. Through negative isolation, CD4+ and CD8+ T cells were obtained, while TEMRA cells were enriched using FACS. This specimen comes from a study of CD8 T cells in Susac syndrome. The RNA, roughly 0.45 to 1 ug, was put through reverse transcription using random hexamers. immunoSEQ multiplex PCR amplified TCR beta CDR3 across 54 Vbeta, 13 Jbeta. TCRdb passed the immunoSEQ multiplex PCR reads through MiXCR, listing each CDR3 protein once. The sample comprises some 150,000 distinct CDR3 sequences, 95% to 96% of which are singletons, and 0.15% rests with the top ten.

This TCR came from a human donor with multiple sclerosis. Sequencing was performed on CD8+ T cells from PBMCs. This chain joins TRBV2 and TRBJ1-2; unclear D gene. The CDR3 sequence is CASSGTLHTF. CDR3 coding DNA: TGTGCCAGCAGTGGCACACTGCACACCTTC.